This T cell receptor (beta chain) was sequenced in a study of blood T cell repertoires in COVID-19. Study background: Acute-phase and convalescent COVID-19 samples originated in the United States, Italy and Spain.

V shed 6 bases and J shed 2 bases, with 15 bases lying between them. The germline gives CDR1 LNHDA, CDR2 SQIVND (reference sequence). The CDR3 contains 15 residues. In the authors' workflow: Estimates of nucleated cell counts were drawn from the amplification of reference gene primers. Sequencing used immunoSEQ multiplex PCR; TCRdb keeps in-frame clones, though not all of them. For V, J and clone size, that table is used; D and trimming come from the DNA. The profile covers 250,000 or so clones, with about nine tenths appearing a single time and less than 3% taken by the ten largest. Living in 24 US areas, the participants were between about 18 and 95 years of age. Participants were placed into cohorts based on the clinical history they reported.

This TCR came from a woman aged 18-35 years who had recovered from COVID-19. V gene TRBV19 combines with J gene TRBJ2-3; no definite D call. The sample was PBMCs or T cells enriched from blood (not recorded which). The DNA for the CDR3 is TGTGCCAGTAGCCCCCGTTTTTTCTTCACAGATACGCAGTATTTT. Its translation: CASSPRFFFTDTQYF.